This TCR beta chain was sequenced during a study of tumor-infiltrating lymphocytes in primary liver carcinoma. Study observations and caveats: Merely some 8-25% of top clones spanned all five tumor regions.

Researchers generated TCR beta cDNA from around 0.55 ug of total RNA, relying on a constant-region primer. For TCR beta, libraries were produced by three nested multiplex PCR rounds using slightly modified ARM-PCR. TRBV1-TRBV30 forward primers and a C-beta reverse primer were used in the first two PCR rounds, which each ran for 9 to 10 cycles. Using its own MiXCR run on the multiplex PCR reads, TCRdb lists one record per CDR3 protein. The sample has approximately 99,000 distinct CDR3 sequences; almost 70% are singletons. Taking about 17-33 mg of unsorted bulk tissue, the authors co-extracted RNA and DNA. The CDR3 extends over 15 amino acids. The germline V and J ends were trimmed by 5 bases and 0 bases, with 13 bases remaining between them. This clonotype was seen a single time. What it binds is not known. The CDR3 does not close with the conserved phenylalanine or tryptophan, likely indicating a read error.

The material sequenced was liver tumor tissue from sampling region 5. The subset denotes: tumor region T5, tumor centre. The gene calls are TRBV12-3 or TRBV12-4 and TRBJ1-1, with D possibly matching TRBD1 (5 bases). The sequence came from an older woman with primary liver carcinoma and hepatitis B virus infection. DNA for the CDR3: TGTGCCAGCAGTACAGGAGCACCGATGAACACTGAAGCTTTCTTA. As protein: CASSTGAPMNTEAFL.